A single sample gave rise to the 18 T cell receptor beta chains below, sequenced in a study of Graves' ophthalmopathy and Graves' hyperthyroidism. TCR beta CDR3 amplification used RNA transcripts. In the first round, RT-PCR was carried out with HTBI primers, and a multiplex PCR formed the second round. MiXCR, applied by TCRdb to the multiplex PCR reads, yields one record per CDR3 protein. The table shows hundreds of thousands of distinct CDR3 sequences, with roughly 21% occurring only once. Sequencing used peripheral blood. The receptors here all came from a woman aged 18-30 years with stable Graves' hyperthyroidism.

This clonotype appeared many times. At one end the junction does not follow the germline gene, possibly because of a read error. The V and J genes are TRBV7-3 and TRBJ2-5; D is ambiguous. The length of the CDR3 is 13 residues. Germline CDR1 SGHTA, CDR2 FQGTGA. CDR3: CASSLTTQETQYF. CDR3 sequence (DNA): TGTGCCAGCAGCCTAACGACCCAAGAGACCCAGTACTTC.

This clonotype came up many times. The chain carries TRBV19 and TRBJ1-1, with a tentative D call TRBD1 (5 bases). The V end lost 5 bases, the J end lost 3 bases, and 10 bases lay between the germline ends. This CDR3 region has 13 residues. Germline CDR1 and CDR2: LNHDA and SQIVND (reference sequence). The CDR3 DNA reads TGTGCCAGTAGTTCGACAGAGGACACTGAAGCTTTCTTT. Amino acid sequence: CASSSTEDTEAFF.

This clonotype was detected many times. V gene TRBV6-1 combines with J gene TRBJ1-1; D not resolved. Per germline, CDR1 MNHNS and CDR2 SASEGT. This CDR3 region has 14 residues. V was cut by 0 bases and J by 5 bases, with 10 bases left in between. The CDR3 sequence is CASSEAWALTEAFF. CDR3 DNA sequence: TGTGCCAGCAGTGAAGCGTGGGCTTTGACTGAAGCTTTCTTT.

The V call is TRBV20-1, the J call TRBJ2-7, with unresolved D. The germline V gene has CDR1 DFQATT and CDR2 SNEGSKA (reference sequence). V lost 6 bases to trimming and J lost 3 bases, with 9 bases between them. The CDR3 is 11 residues long. CDR3 DNA: TGCAGTGCATTTGGGCGCTACGAGCAGTACTTC. Translation: CSAFGRYEQYF.

This rearrangement joins TRBV29-1 to TRBJ1-3; D perhaps matches TRBD1 (5 bases). Per the germline V gene, CDR1 is SQVTM and CDR2 is ANQGSEA. The CDR3 runs to 14 residues. V shed 7 bases and J shed 0 bases, with 13 bases lying between them. CDR3 protein: CSAGDPSSGNTIYF. The CDR3 DNA reads as TGCAGCGCCGGGGACCCCTCCTCTGGAAACACCATATATTTT.

This clonotype was seen repeatedly, ten times or more. The rearrangement links TRBV19 to TRBJ2-5; D is possibly TRBD1 (6 bases). CDR1 is LNHDA, CDR2 SQIVND, per germline (reference sequence). This CDR3 region has 14 residues. Between the trimmed V and J ends, which lost 3 bases and 2 bases, there was a span of 10 bases. The CDR3 coding sequence is TGTGCCAGTAGTATCCCGGACAGACAAGAGACCCAGTACTTC. Protein sequence: CASSIPDRQETQYF.

This clonotype was seen many times. The J gene is TRBJ2-7, the V gene TRBV12-3 or TRBV12-4, with TRBD2 matching 7 bases. This CDR3 region has 13 residues. The junction had 5 bases not matched to a gene; V was cut back by 4 bases and J by 5 bases. The CDR3 is CASSWTSFDEQYF. The DNA for the CDR3 is TGTGCCAGCAGTTGGACTAGTTTTGACGAGCAGTACTTC.

The rearrangement links TRBV15 to TRBJ1-1; D is unresolved. V was cut by 6 bases and J by 5 bases, with 16 bases left in between. This CDR3 spans 14 amino acids. Germline V gives CDR1 LNHNV, CDR2 YYDKDF (reference sequence). The CDR3, as DNA: TGTGCCACCAGGCGGTGGACTTCGAAAACTGAAGCTTTCTTT. Translating it yields CATRRWTSKTEAFF.

This clonotype was counted ten times or more. The chain has TRBV13 and TRBJ2-5, with 11 nucleotides matching TRBD2. CDR1 and CDR2 (germline): PRHDT, FYEKMQ (reference sequence). The trim removed 5 bases at V and 5 bases at J, leaving 10 bases unmatched. The CDR3 runs 16 residues. CDR3 residues: CASSPTSGKRWETQYF. CDR3 in DNA: TGTGCCAGCAGCCCGACTAGCGGGAAACGATGGGAGACCCAGTACTTC.

This chain uses TRBV5-1 with TRBJ2-5, with 8 bases aligning to TRBD1. Germline V gives CDR1 SGHRS, CDR2 YFSETQ. The V and J ends lost 1 base and 3 bases, in that order; junction bases with no gene match: 8. The CDR3 runs to 16 residues. CDR3 sequence reads: CASSLTSRTGKETQYF. CDR3 coding DNA: TGCGCCAGCAGCTTGACTTCTCGGACAGGGAAAGAGACCCAGTACTTC.

This clonotype turned up a few times. The rearrangement links TRBV27 to TRBJ2-5; 7 nucleotides match TRBD2. CDR1 and CDR2 (germline): MNHEY, SMNVEV (reference sequence). Losses at the gene ends were 5 bases for V and 5 bases for J; bases not matched to a gene: 14. CDR3 length: 16 amino acids. The CDR3 reads CASSPAGTTYRETQYF. CDR3 sequence (DNA): TGTGCCAGCAGTCCCGCCGGGACTACCTACCGCGAGACCCAGTACTTC.

As DNA, the CDR3 is TGTGCCAGCAGCATGAGGACAGGGGTCCACGAGCAGTACTTC. Encoded protein: CASSMRTGVHEQYF. V gene TRBV27 combines with J gene TRBJ2-7; 9 bases are a match to TRBD1. The V segment lost 6 bases and the J segment 5 bases; nucleotides outside the gene matches: 8. Germline CDR1 is MNHEY and CDR2 is SMNVEV (reference sequence). The CDR3 runs 14 residues.

This clonotype was counted at least ten times. The chain combines TRBV7-2 with TRBJ1-2, with TRBD1 identical over 8 bases. With 7 bases clipped from V and 1 base from J, the junction kept 8 bases outside the gene matches. The CDR3 has 15 amino acids. Germline loops: CDR1 SGHTA, CDR2 FQGNSA. The CDR3 DNA reads TGTGCCAGCATCATGACAGGGGAACATAACTATGGCTACACCTTC. It yields the protein CASIMTGEHNYGYTF.

Ten or more counts support this clonotype. The rearrangement joins TRBV28 to TRBJ2-4; D not resolved. In germline, CDR1 is MDHEN, CDR2 SYDVKM. Trimming stripped 6 bases from V and 0 bases from J, with 12 bases between. The CDR3 consists of 15 residues. The CDR3 nucleotides are TGTGCCAGCAGCTCTGCAACTGAAGCCAAAAACATTCAGTACTTC. It specifies CASSSATEAKNIQYF.

V gene TRBV18 combines with J gene TRBJ1-2; a possible D gene is TRBD1 (5 bases). CDR1 KGHSH and CDR2 LQKENI come from the germline V gene. Trimming took off 5 bases at V and 4 bases at J, with 17 bases between the two ends. CDR3 length: 15 residues. The DNA of the CDR3 is TGTGCCAGCTCAAACTCAGGGCTCCCGGGCTATGGCTACACCTTC. Translated, it gives CASSNSGLPGYGYTF.

At least ten counts were recorded for this clonotype. The chain is built from TRBV20-1 and TRBJ2-7, with D unresolved. The CDR3 loop spans 14 amino acids. V was cut by 4 bases and J by 5 bases, with 18 bases left in between. The V gene's germline CDR1 is DFQATT and CDR2 SNEGSKA (reference sequence). The CDR3 sequence: CSAIDTLVANEQYF. In nucleotides, the CDR3 is TGCAGTGCTATCGACACCCTGGTCGCCAACGAGCAGTACTTC.

This clonotype was observed many times. V and J are TRBV25-1 and TRBJ1-1; 8 bases are shared with TRBD1. In germline, CDR1 is MGHDK, CDR2 SYGVNS. The CDR3 totals 14 residues. After removal of 2 bases from V and 1 base from J, the junction contained 0 bases not matched to a gene. The CDR3, as DNA: TGTGCCAGCAGTGAAACAGGGGGGAACACTGAAGCTTTCTTT. It translates to CASSETGGNTEAFF.

This clonotype was seen ten or more times. As DNA, the CDR3 is TGTGCCAGCAGTGAATCGACAGGGTTTACTGAAGCTTTCTTT. Protein product: CASSESTGFTEAFF. This rearrangement joins TRBV6-1 to TRBJ1-1, with 7 bases aligning to TRBD1. V shed 2 bases and J 5 bases; nucleotides not matched to a gene: 5. Per the germline V gene, CDR1 is MNHNS and CDR2 is SASEGT. The CDR3 consists of 14 residues.